This T cell receptor beta chain was obtained from a study of cytomegalovirus exposure and HLA in healthy donors. This PCR relied on a set of 60 Vbeta primers and 13 Jbeta primers. Only in-frame clones appear in the TCRdb table, and some are missing; sequencing was by immunoSEQ multiplex PCR. The sample holds over 100,000 clones. Notes on this clone: The antigen is not known.

These donors, healthy bone marrow donors, were studied. V lost 2 bases and J lost 5; bases outside the gene matches: 14. CDR1 is SNHLY, CDR2 FYNNEI, per germline. The CDR3 is made up of 17 amino acids. Whole-study findings and limits: The authors excluded some V segments, including TRBV6-2 and TRBV6-3, as indistinguishable. According to an earlier analysis, most TCR beta V segments yielded productive rearrangements about 87% or about 30% of the time.

The clonotype was recovered from a man between 18 and 35 years old in good health and CMV-seronegative. The chain joins TRBV2 to TRBJ2-5; 7 nucleotides agree with TRBD2. Sequences were obtained from PBMCs. DNA of the CDR3: TGTGCCAGCAGTGAAACGGAAGATTTAGCGGGTGGGGAGACCCAGTACTTC. Its translation is CASSETEDLAGGETQYF.